One TCR beta chain is described in this entry. Germline V lookup: CDR1 MNHNY, CDR2 SVGAGI (reference sequence). This CDR3 is built from 13 residues. V lost 0 bases and J lost 4, with 4 bases in between. These data are taken from a study of blood T cell repertoires in COVID-19. How the authors handled the data: Researchers report that nucleated cell counts were estimated from reference gene primer amplification. The method was immunoSEQ multiplex PCR; TCRdb's version includes in-frame clones alone and lacks a portion of them. That table furnishes V, J and clone size, whereas the DNA furnished D and trimming. The sample holds fewer than 250,000 clones; around nine tenths are singletons and the top ten take around 0.84%.

This receptor was identified in a man aged 55 to 69 with COVID-19, enrolled during active disease. The V and J genes are TRBV6-6 and TRBJ1-3; no clear D gene. Sequencing used peripheral blood. CDR3 in DNA: TGTGCCAGCAGTTACTCCTCCGGAAACACCATATATTTT. It translates to CASSYSSGNTIYF.